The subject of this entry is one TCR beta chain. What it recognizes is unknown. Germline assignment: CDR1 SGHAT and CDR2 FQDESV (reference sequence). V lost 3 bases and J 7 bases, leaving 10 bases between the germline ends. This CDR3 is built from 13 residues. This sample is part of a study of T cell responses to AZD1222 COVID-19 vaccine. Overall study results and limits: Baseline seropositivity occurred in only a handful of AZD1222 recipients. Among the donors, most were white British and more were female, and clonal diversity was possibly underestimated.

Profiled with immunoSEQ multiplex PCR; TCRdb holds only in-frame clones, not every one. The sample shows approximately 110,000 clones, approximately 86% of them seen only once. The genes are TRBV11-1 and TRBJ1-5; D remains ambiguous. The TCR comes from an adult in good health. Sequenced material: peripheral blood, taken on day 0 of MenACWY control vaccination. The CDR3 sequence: CASSLIEGQPQHF. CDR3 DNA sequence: TGTGCCAGCAGCTTGATCGAAGGACAGCCCCAGCATTTT.